This TCR beta chain was profiled in a study of T-cell reconstitution after alpha-beta-depleted transplantation in children. Overall study results and limits: About two months after transplant, alpha-beta T cells reportedly came from several hundred expanded graft clones. Several patients had high TCRbeta diversity at day 60; it came from surviving recipient T cells and thymic progenitors. At the one-year point after transplant, T-cell counts and TCRbeta diversity were found to come mostly from T cells that had been newly produced.

Unique molecular identifiers were used in preparing the TCRbeta library. TCRdb reprocessed the PCR reads with MiXCR, giving one entry per CDR3 protein. This sample yields around 440,000 distinct CDR3 sequences, of which around 15% are seen a single time; 25% to 30% belongs to the top ten. The CDR3 length is 11 residues. Germline lookup yields CDR1 SQVTM and CDR2 ANQGSEA. Trimming cost V 4 bases and J 5 bases, with 8 bases left between them. This clonotype showed up just a few times. Its matching antigen is unknown. The sample was PBMCs, mostly from graft donor cells, taken 360 days after TCRalphabeta/CD19-depleted stem cell transplant. The TCR originated in a boy less than two years old who had a stem cell transplant for Wiskott-Aldrich syndrome, so the T cells may come from the graft donor. The chain carries TRBV29-1 and TRBJ2-5, with D unresolved. CDR3 DNA sequence: TGCAGCGTTGTCATTGGGGAGACCCAGTACTTC. This encodes CSVVIGETQYF.